This passage covers 6 T cell receptor beta chains from one sample sequenced in a study of blood T cell repertoires in COVID-19. Profiled with immunoSEQ multiplex PCR; TCRdb holds only in-frame clones, not every one. The sample consists of around 47,000 clones, 69% of them appearing once. The sequencing sample was made of peripheral blood. The receptors shown here come from a man aged 80 or over with acute or convalescent COVID-19.

The chain links TRBV5-1 to TRBJ2-7; no definite D call. The germline gives CDR1 SGHRS, CDR2 YFSETQ. Between the trimmed V and J ends, which lost 0 bases and 6 bases, there was a span of 7 bases. This CDR3 is built from 12 residues. CDR3 sequence: CASSLGGGEQYF. CDR3 DNA: TGCGCCAGCAGCTTGGGTGGCGGCGAGCAGTACTTC.

The chain links TRBV7-2 to TRBJ1-1; possibly TRBD1 for D (5 bases). The CDR3 has 12 amino acids. In germline, CDR1 is SGHTA, CDR2 FQGNSA. V shed 3 bases and J shed 9 bases, with 11 bases lying between them. The CDR3 DNA reads as TGTGCCAGCAGCTTGACAGTAGGTAAAGCTTTCTTT. This encodes CASSLTVGKAFF.

The chain joins TRBV28 to TRBJ1-6; 10 nucleotides align to TRBD1. CDR3 length: 14 residues. With V trimmed by 6 bases and J by 9 bases, 5 bases remained unmatched. The germline gives CDR1 MDHEN, CDR2 SYDVKM. CDR3 sequence: CASSYRQGASPLHF. The CDR3 nucleotides are TGTGCCAGCAGCTACCGACAGGGGGCTTCACCCCTCCACTTT.

The V gene is TRBV5-4, the J gene TRBJ2-1; 14 bases are a match to TRBD2. The germline CDR1 and CDR2 sequences are SGHNT and YYREEE (reference sequence). The CDR3 is 17 residues long. V lost 4 bases to trimming and J lost 2 bases; unmatched junction nucleotides: 5. CDR3 residues: CASSPRTSGGTYNEQFF. The CDR3 DNA follows: TGTGCCAGCAGCCCCCGGACTAGCGGGGGGACCTACAATGAGCAGTTCTTC. The variable domain in full, completed from reference TRBV5-4 and TRBJ2-1, reads ETGVTQSPTHLIKTRGQQVTLRCSSQSGHNTVSWYQQALGQGPQFIFQYYREEENGRGNFPPRFSGLQFPNYSSELNVNALELDDSALYLCASSPRTSGGTYNEQFFGPGTRLTVL.

The rearrangement uses TRBV11-2 and TRBJ1-1, with a tentative D call TRBD1 (5 bases). Trimming took 4 bases from V and 4 from J, leaving 16 bases between them. Germline V lookup: CDR1 SGHAT, CDR2 FQNNGV. The CDR3 covers 15 residues. CDR3 sequence reads: CASSSGRGGSTEAFF. In nucleotides, the CDR3 is TGTGCCAGCAGCTCCGGTCGGGGGGGGAGCACTGAAGCTTTCTTT.

The chain employs TRBV11-3 and TRBJ2-3, with 9 bases fitting TRBD1. With V trimmed by 4 bases and J by 4 bases, 3 bases remained unmatched. The CDR3 covers 14 residues. Germline CDR1 reads SGHNT; CDR2 reads YENEEA. The CDR3 nucleotides are TGTGCCAGCAGCTCGCGACAGGGGGCAGATACGCAGTATTTT. Residues: CASSSRQGADTQYF.